The text below deals with one T cell receptor beta chain. Its antigen remains unknown. This sample is part of a study of vaccination effects on CD4 cells after COVID-19. Antigen-specific CD4+ T cell clonotypes were called by their expansion after viral peptide-pool culture in ViraFEST. Isolation of CD4+ T cells took place after about nine days of culture. Testing of the vaccine recipients showed negative nucleocapsid antibodies and no prior SARS-CoV-2 infection. The researchers cultured fewer than 2.5 million PBMC per well with 9.5 to 10 IU/ml IL-2 and roughly 10 ug/ml peptides. The V end lost 5 bases, the J end lost 1 base, and 14 bases lay between the germline ends. Germline CDR1 is SGHTA and CDR2 is FQGTGA. The CDR3 consists of 16 residues. Study findings and constraints: The study, lacking early post-infection timepoints, had few convalescent patients. Clones induced by infection and by vaccine showed marked clonal contraction late after vaccination.

Clones were sequenced by immunoSEQ multiplex PCR, and TCRdb holds only the in-frame ones, with some missing. The profile covers about 65,000 clones, with about 72% appearing a single time and 2.5% to 3.5% taken by the ten largest. The sample consisted of CD4+ T cells from PBMCs cultured with HCoV-NL63 spike peptides, taken before COVID-19 vaccination. This receptor was taken from a human donor who received a COVID-19 vaccine. The rearrangement uses TRBV7-3 and TRBJ2-2, with D hard to call. This CDR3 is CASSNGPLQNTGELFF. CDR3 in DNA: TGTGCCAGCAGCAACGGACCTTTGCAGAACACCGGGGAGCTGTTTTTT.